Following are 30 T cell receptor beta chains from one sample sequenced in a study of CD8 T cells in Susac syndrome. An input of roughly 0.5 to 1 ug of RNA was subjected to reverse transcription using random hexamers. In TCRdb, the immunoSEQ multiplex PCR reads were re-called with MiXCR into one record per CDR3 protein. The sample contains more than 85,000 distinct CDR3 sequences, about 95% of which appear only once. Sequences were obtained from CD4+ T cells from PBMCs. Receptors were obtained from a human donor in good health.

This chain joins TRBV5-1 and TRBJ2-7, with D maybe TRBD2 (6 bases). V lost 7 bases, J lost 1 base, and 21 bases lay in between. Germline assignment: CDR1 SGHRS and CDR2 YFSETQ. The CDR3 extends over 16 amino acids. The CDR3 spells CASFLVAGSTSYEQYF. Here the CDR3 DNA reads TGCGCCAGCTTCCTGGTGGCGGGGAGTACATCCTACGAGCAGTACTTC.

This chain links TRBV2 with TRBJ1-1; TRBD1 matches at 9 bases. The CDR3 contains 18 residues. Germline loops: CDR1 SNHLY, CDR2 FYNNEI. V trimming: 6 bases; J trimming: 3 bases; junction bases outside the gene matches: 17. CDR3 sequence: CASSNRLPRGQGDTEAFF. The CDR3 DNA is TGTGCCAGCAGCAATAGGCTACCAAGGGGACAGGGCGACACTGAAGCTTTCTTT. Filled out from reference TRBV2 and TRBJ1-1, the complete variable domain reads EPEVTQTPSHQVTQMGQEVILRCVPISNHLYFYWYRQILGQKVEFLVSFYNNEISEKSEIFDDQFSVERPDGSNFTLKIRSTKLEDSAMYFCASSNRLPRGQGDTEAFFGQGTRLTVV.

CDR3 sequence: CASSYESHGEQFF. The CDR3 bases are TGTGCCAGCAGCTATGAAAGCCACGGGGAGCAGTTCTTC. The J gene is TRBJ2-1, the V gene TRBV6-5; no clear D. V was shortened by 6 bases and J by 10 bases, with 16 bases between the two germline ends. The CDR3 length is 13 residues. The germline V gene encodes CDR1 MNHEY and CDR2 SVGAGI.

CDR3 loop: CASSHHASNQPQHF. Written as DNA, the CDR3 is TGTGCCAGCAGCCACCACGCGAGCAATCAGCCCCAGCATTTT. The chain joins TRBV3-1 to TRBJ1-5; no clear D gene. The length of the CDR3 is 14 residues. Trimming took 3 bases from V and 1 from J, leaving 7 bases between them. Germline V gene data show CDR1 as LGHDT and CDR2 as YNNKEL (reference sequence).

The chain joins TRBV7-9 to TRBJ2-5; D is possibly TRBD2 (5 bases). The CDR3 is made up of 13 amino acids. Trimming stripped 3 bases from V and 5 bases from J, with 10 bases between. CDR1 is SEHNR, CDR2 FQNEAQ, per germline (reference sequence). The CDR3 nucleotides read TGTGCCAGCAGCTTTGGGAGTTCGGAGACCCAGTACTTC. Its protein is CASSFGSSETQYF.

CDR3 amino acids: CASSLGGLTSYEQYF. As DNA, the CDR3 is TGTGCCAGCAGCTTGGGGGGACTAACATCCTACGAGCAGTACTTC. The chain has TRBV7-9 and TRBJ2-7; 7 bases fit TRBD2. V lost 3 bases, J lost 1 base, and 6 bases stayed unmatched. Germline values: CDR1 SEHNR, CDR2 FQNEAQ (reference sequence). The CDR3 consists of 15 residues.

The rearrangement uses TRBV12-3 or TRBV12-4 and TRBJ2-3; no clear D. Trimming pared 6 bases from V and 4 bases from J, leaving 14 bases between. The CDR3 is 14 residues long. CDR3 loop: CASRTDQTPDTQYF. As DNA, the CDR3 is TGTGCCAGCAGGACGGACCAAACTCCAGATACGCAGTATTTT.

The CDR3 is CASSFQQGGTEAFF. CDR3 DNA sequence: TGTGCCAGCAGCTTCCAACAGGGAGGCACTGAAGCTTTCTTT. The V call is TRBV3-1, the J call TRBJ1-1, with D perhaps matching TRBD1 (6 bases). Trimming took off 5 bases at V and 4 bases at J, with 14 bases between the two ends. CDR3 size: 14 residues. Per the germline V gene, CDR1 is LGHDT and CDR2 is YNNKEL (reference sequence).

CDR3 bases: TGTGCCAGCAGCCAAAACGGCGGGGGCGCTTCCAATGAGCAGTTCTTC. This encodes CASSQNGGGASNEQFF. The V and J genes are TRBV14 and TRBJ2-1; D possibly corresponds to TRBD2 (7 bases). The V end was cut by 2 bases, the J end by 6 bases, with 17 bases between. This CDR3 has 16 amino acids. CDR1 and CDR2 from the germline V gene are SGHDN and FVKESK.

This clonotype was picked up one time. This rearrangement joins TRBV20-1 to TRBJ1-5; D not certain. V dropped 6 bases and J dropped 5 bases, with 14 bases sitting between them. This CDR3 is built from 13 residues. CDR1 and CDR2 from the germline V gene are DFQATT and SNEGSKA (reference sequence). The CDR3 DNA reads as TGCAGTGCCCGGCTAGGTAGGGATCAGCCCCAGCATTTT. Translation gives CSARLGRDQPQHF.

This clonotype occurred once. J is TRBJ2-7 and V is TRBV5-1; D is perhaps TRBD1 or TRBD2 (5 bases each). Trimming left V 2 bases short and J 0 bases short, with 15 bases between. From germline, CDR1 is SGHRS and CDR2 YFSETQ. There are 16 residues in the CDR3. The CDR3 DNA sequence: TGCGCCAGCAGCTTTCTCCAACGGGGCAACTCCTACGAGCAGTACTTC. Its translation: CASSFLQRGNSYEQYF.

The chain couples TRBV7-3 to TRBJ2-3; D uncertain. Germline CDR1 reads SGHTA; CDR2 reads FQGTGA. Trimming removed 3 bases at V and 4 bases at J, with 17 bases between. The CDR3 is 16 residues long. The CDR3 coding sequence is TGTGCCAGCAGCTTGACCCCGGGCCCCGGGTCAGATACGCAGTATTTT. Translated: CASSLTPGPGSDTQYF.

The gene calls are TRBV6-5 and TRBJ2-5, with TRBD1 matching 10 bases. Trimming removed 1 base from V and 4 bases from J; junction bases left unmatched: 0. In germline, CDR1 is MNHEY, CDR2 SVGAGI. The CDR3 is 14 amino acids. The CDR3 reads CASSYWTGGETQYF. The CDR3 DNA reads TGTGCCAGCAGTTACTGGACAGGGGGAGAGACCCAGTACTTC.

This chain joins TRBV5-6 and TRBJ2-4; 9 positions match TRBD2. CDR1 is SGHDT and CDR2 is YYEEEE in the germline V gene. The CDR3 has 16 residues. V lost 1 base, J lost 7 bases, and 9 bases stayed unmatched. The CDR3 nucleotides are TGTGCCAGCAGCTTGTGGAGCGGGGGGAAGGTGAACATTCAGTACTTC. This encodes CASSLWSGGKVNIQYF.

The V call is TRBV7-9, the J call TRBJ2-7; TRBD2 matches at 7 bases. The ends lost 5 bases at V and 0 bases at J; junction bases unmatched: 4. The CDR3 runs 14 residues. Looked up from germline, CDR1 is SEHNR and CDR2 is FQNEAQ (reference sequence). This CDR3 is CASSKSGDSYEQYF. In nucleotides, the CDR3 is TGTGCCAGCAGCAAGAGCGGGGACTCCTACGAGCAGTACTTC.

This chain connects TRBV28 to TRBJ2-7; D might be TRBD1 (5 bases). This CDR3 spans 13 amino acids. In germline, CDR1 is MDHEN, CDR2 SYDVKM. Trimming took off 2 bases at V and 3 bases at J, with 8 bases between the two ends. The CDR3 here is CASSLRQYYEQYF. CDR3 DNA: TGTGCCAGCAGTTTACGACAGTACTACGAGCAGTACTTC.

The CDR3 nucleotides read TGCAGTGGACAGGGCGGAGATACGCAGTATTTT. Translated, it gives CSGQGGDTQYF. The rearrangement links TRBV20-1 to TRBJ2-3; 7 bases map to TRBD1. V shed 7 bases, J shed 5 bases, and the junction held 3 bases outside the gene matches. Germline V lookup: CDR1 DFQATT, CDR2 SNEGSKA (reference sequence). The CDR3 covers 11 residues.

The chain has TRBV7-9 and TRBJ1-2; D ambiguous. With 3 bases removed from V and 6 bases from J, the gap between germline ends came to 14 bases. Germline V CDR1 and CDR2: SEHNR, FQNEAQ (reference sequence). The CDR3 sequence is 14 residues long. CDR3 amino acids: CASSLVLPGNGYTF. CDR3 DNA sequence: TGTGCCAGCAGCTTGGTTCTACCCGGTAATGGCTACACCTTC.

This clonotype was recorded once. The chain couples TRBV28 to TRBJ2-5, with D possibly being TRBD1 or TRBD2 (5 bases each). The CDR3 has 16 residues. From germline, CDR1 is MDHEN and CDR2 SYDVKM. V lost 3 bases and J lost 5, with 19 bases in between. The CDR3 region has the DNA TGTGCCAGCAGTTTTACTCCGGGACGGTCCATCGAGACCCAGTACTTC. It encodes CASSFTPGRSIETQYF.

This clonotype was found once. This chain connects TRBV4-1 to TRBJ2-4; 12 bases line up with TRBD2. CDR3 size: 17 residues. Trimming removed 0 bases from V and 7 bases from J; junction bases left unmatched: 7. CDR1 is MGHRA, CDR2 YSYEKL, per germline. The CDR3 region is CASSQEGLAGSSNIQYF. The DNA of the CDR3 is TGCGCCAGCAGCCAAGAAGGACTAGCGGGATCTTCGAACATTCAGTACTTC.

The chain recombines TRBV4-1 with TRBJ2-1; no definite D call. V was trimmed by 1 base and J by 9 bases, leaving 7 bases between them. CDR1 is MGHRA and CDR2 is YSYEKL in the germline V gene. The CDR3 spans 12 residues. The CDR3 DNA follows: TGCGCCAGCAGCCAAGTGGGCACTGAGCAGTTCTTC. Translated: CASSQVGTEQFF.

Only a few counts were recorded for this clonotype. This chain uses TRBV7-8 with TRBJ1-1; D gene ambiguous. V was trimmed by 5 bases and J by 0 bases, leaving 7 bases between them. There are 13 residues in the CDR3. Germline V lookup: CDR1 SGHVS, CDR2 FQNEAQ. CDR3 DNA sequence: TGTGCCAGCAGCCCTTTCTTGAACACTGAAGCTTTCTTT. Amino acid sequence: CASSPFLNTEAFF.

This chain joins TRBV5-4 and TRBJ2-7, with 10 bases lining up with TRBD1. The CDR3 sequence is 15 residues long. CDR1 SGHNT and CDR2 YYREEE come from the germline V gene (reference sequence). Trimming at V came to 4 bases and at J to 2 bases, leaving 6 bases not matched to a gene. CDR3 DNA sequence: TGTGCCAGCAGCAAGACAGGGGGCGCCGCCTACGAGCAGTACTTC. It specifies CASSKTGGAAYEQYF.

This clonotype was seen only once. The CDR3 region has the DNA TGTGCCAGTAGTGCCCAGACTAGCGGGTTCGTCGATGAGCAGTTCTTC. This sequence encodes CASSAQTSGFVDEQFF. The V call is TRBV19, the J call TRBJ2-1; TRBD2 aligns across 10 bases. Looked up from germline, CDR1 is LNHDA and CDR2 is SQIVND (reference sequence). The CDR3 has 16 amino acids. J lost 8 bases, V lost 5 bases, and 12 bases had no gene match.

The gene calls are TRBV9 and TRBJ1-1, with 9 bases fitting TRBD1. The CDR3 extends over 15 amino acids. Germline values: CDR1 SGDLS, CDR2 YYNGEE. Trimming at V came to 0 bases and at J to 4 bases, leaving 4 bases not matched to a gene. CDR3 DNA sequence: TGTGCCAGCAGCGTAGGAACAGGGGGCGGCACTGAAGCTTTCTTT. The encoded protein is CASSVGTGGGTEAFF.

The chain recombines TRBV6-5 with TRBJ2-5; D is unresolved. CDR1 and CDR2 (germline): MNHEY, SVGAGI. The V and J ends lost 1 base and 5 bases respectively, with 8 bases between them. The CDR3 is 13 residues long. CDR3 DNA: TGTGCCAGCAGTTACTTAACGGCTGAGACCCAGTACTTC. Its translation is CASSYLTAETQYF.

The chain recombines TRBV30 with TRBJ2-7; no reliable D call. The germline V gene has CDR1 GTSNPN and CDR2 SVGIG (reference sequence). V lost 2 bases and J 2 bases, leaving 7 bases between the germline ends. This CDR3 contains 12 residues. The CDR3 DNA reads as TGTGCCTGGAGTTATTTGGCCTACGAGCAGTACTTC. The encoded protein is CAWSYLAYEQYF.

The genes are TRBV20-1 and TRBJ1-5; D gene uncertain. CDR1 is DFQATT and CDR2 is SNEGSKA in the germline V gene (reference sequence). V lost 2 bases and J lost 5, with 10 bases in between. The CDR3 has 13 amino acids. In DNA form, the CDR3 reads TGCAGTGCTAGAACCAGTGAAGATCAGCCCCAGCATTTT. It yields the protein CSARTSEDQPQHF.

The chain employs TRBV20-1 and TRBJ2-7; no firm D call. Trimming shortened V by 3 bases and J by 0 bases, and 6 bases separated the two germline ends. Germline CDR1 is DFQATT and CDR2 is SNEGSKA (reference sequence). CDR3 length: 12 residues. The CDR3 sequence is CSARRSSYEQYF. The CDR3 bases are TGCAGTGCTAGGAGGAGCTCCTACGAGCAGTACTTC.

This rearrangement joins TRBV16 to TRBJ2-1; D is ambiguous. V shed 7 bases and J shed 4 bases, with 11 bases lying between them. The CDR3 is 13 amino acids. In germline, CDR1 is KGHSY, CDR2 FQNENV. CDR3 bases: TGTGCCAGCACCCTTATTCAATACAATGAGCAGTTCTTC. Translation gives CASTLIQYNEQFF. Drawing the rest from reference TRBV16 and TRBJ2-1, the complete variable domain is GEEVAQTPKHLVRGEGQKAKLYCAPIKGHSYVFWYQQVLKNEFKFLISFQNENVFDETGMPKERFSAKCLPNSPCSLEIQATKLEDSAVYFCASTLIQYNEQFFGPGTRLTVL.